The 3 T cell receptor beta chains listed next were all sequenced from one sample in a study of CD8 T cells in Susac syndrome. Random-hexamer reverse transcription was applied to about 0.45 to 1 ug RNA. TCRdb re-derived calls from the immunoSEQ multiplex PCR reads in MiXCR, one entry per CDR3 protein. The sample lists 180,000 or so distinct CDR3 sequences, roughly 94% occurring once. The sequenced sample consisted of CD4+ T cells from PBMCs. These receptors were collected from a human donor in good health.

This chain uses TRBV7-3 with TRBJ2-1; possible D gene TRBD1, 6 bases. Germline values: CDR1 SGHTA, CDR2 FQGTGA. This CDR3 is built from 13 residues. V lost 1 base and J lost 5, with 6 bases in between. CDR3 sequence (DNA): TGTGCCAGCAGCTTAAACAGGGACAATGAGCAGTTCTTC. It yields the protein CASSLNRDNEQFF. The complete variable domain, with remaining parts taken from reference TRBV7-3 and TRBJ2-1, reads GAGVSQTPSNKVTEKGKYVELRCDPISGHTALYWYRQSLGQGPEFLIYFQGTGAADDSGLPNDRFFAVRPEGSVSTLKIQRTERGDSAVYLCASSLNRDNEQFFGPGTRLTVL.

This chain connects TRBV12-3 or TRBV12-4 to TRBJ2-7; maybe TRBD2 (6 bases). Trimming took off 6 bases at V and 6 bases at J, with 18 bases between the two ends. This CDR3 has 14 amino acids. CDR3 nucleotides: TGTGCCAGCAGCCGGGGACTGGCGCCGGGCGAGCAGTACTTC. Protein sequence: CASSRGLAPGEQYF.

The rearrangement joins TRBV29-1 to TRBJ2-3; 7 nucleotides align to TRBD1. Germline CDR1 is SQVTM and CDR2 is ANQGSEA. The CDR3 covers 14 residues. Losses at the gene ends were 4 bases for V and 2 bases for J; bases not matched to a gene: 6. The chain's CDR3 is CSVVAGGPTDTQYF. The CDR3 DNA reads TGCAGCGTTGTTGCAGGGGGACCCACAGATACGCAGTATTTT.